This T cell receptor (beta chain) was identified during a study of blood T cell repertoires in COVID-19. Study details: Samples of COVID-19 (acute and convalescent) were obtained from the United States, Italy and Spain. From T cells, B-cell-depleted T cells, or PBMCs came the material, which was cDNA or gDNA.

Germline V gene sequence: CDR1 SQVTM, CDR2 ANQGSEA. This CDR3 is built from 12 residues. Trimming removed 6 bases from V and 5 bases from J; junction bases left unmatched: 5. In the original processing: For nucleated cells, counts were estimated from reference gene primer amplification. Sequencing was performed with immunoSEQ multiplex PCR; in TCRdb, only in-frame clones are kept and a portion is missing. The DNA gave D and trimming, while V, J and clone size come from that table. The data contain roughly 300,000 clones, roughly 83% of them singletons. The source material was peripheral blood. The sequence derives from a woman between 45 and 60 years old with acute or convalescent COVID-19. V gene TRBV29-1 combines with J gene TRBJ2-7, with 9 bases lining up with TRBD1. CDR3 nucleotide sequence: TGCAGCGTCGGGACAGGGATCGACGAGCAGTACTTC. The encoded protein is CSVGTGIDEQYF.